A single sample is the source of the 24 T cell receptor beta chains below, sequenced in a study of CD8 T cells in ankylosing spondylitis. Study-wide results and limits: A TCR beta motif of eight highly homologous variants appeared characteristic of ankylosing spondylitis blood.

TCRdb re-called the 5' RACE reads with MiXCR, one entry per CDR3 protein. This sample has hundreds of thousands of distinct CDR3 sequences, with roughly 26% found just once. Their antigens are not known. The material sequenced was blood, either unsorted or a sorted T cell fraction (not recorded which). The receptors originated from a male donor with ankylosing spondylitis.

This rearrangement joins TRBV27 to TRBJ2-3; 11 bases are shared with TRBD2. The trim removed 1 base at V and 2 bases at J, leaving 5 bases unmatched. This CDR3 comprises 17 residues. Looked up from germline, CDR1 is MNHEY and CDR2 is SMNVEV (reference sequence). DNA for the CDR3: TGTGCCAGCAGTTTATTAGCACTAGCGGGAGTCACAGATACGCAGTATTTT. Its translation is CASSLLALAGVTDTQYF.

With regard to this clonotype: This may come from a read error, since a much larger clone is one base off. This sequence joins TRBV6-1 and TRBJ2-5; no firm D call. V lost 1 base to trimming and J lost 7 bases, with 1 base between them. The CDR3 is made up of 10 amino acids. Germline assignment: CDR1 MNHNS and CDR2 SASEGT. CDR3 in DNA: TGTGCCAGCAGTGAAGGGACCCAGTACTTC. Translated, it gives CASSEGTQYF.

The genes are TRBV27 and TRBJ2-6, with 8 bases fitting TRBD1. The ends lost 3 bases at V and 4 bases at J; junction bases unmatched: 8. In germline, CDR1 is MNHEY, CDR2 SMNVEV (reference sequence). The CDR3 runs 17 residues. The CDR3 region is CASSFGQGAGGANVLTF. Written as DNA, the CDR3 is TGTGCCAGCAGTTTCGGTCAGGGGGCTGGAGGGGCCAACGTCCTGACTTTC.

The chain carries TRBV3-1 and TRBJ2-7, with a weak D call TRBD2 (6 bases). CDR1 and CDR2 (germline): LGHDT, YNNKEL (reference sequence). Trimming took 4 bases from V and 6 from J, leaving 13 bases between them. There are 13 residues in the CDR3. CDR3 nucleotides: TGTGCCAGCAGCCCCGGGACTCAGCTCGAGCAGTACTTC. As protein: CASSPGTQLEQYF.

The rearrangement joins TRBV6-1 to TRBJ2-1; D is unresolved. The CDR3 spans 15 residues. The V and J ends lost 4 bases and 2 bases respectively, with 12 bases between them. Germline values: CDR1 MNHNS, CDR2 SASEGT. CDR3 DNA sequence: TGTGCCAGCAGTGGATTCCAGGTCACCTACAATGAGCAGTTCTTC. Its protein product is CASSGFQVTYNEQFF.

The chain has TRBV20-1 and TRBJ2-1; either TRBD1 or TRBD2 may supply D (5 bases each). This CDR3 has 13 residues. CDR1 and CDR2 from the germline V gene are DFQATT and SNEGSKA (reference sequence). Trimming stripped 5 bases from V and 0 bases from J, with 8 bases between. CDR3 in amino acids: CSAWGSSYNEQFF. CDR3 sequence (DNA): TGCAGTGCTTGGGGGAGCTCCTACAATGAGCAGTTCTTC.

This clonotype was seen only a few times. The chain couples TRBV5-1 to TRBJ1-2; D may be TRBD1 (5 bases). CDR1 is SGHRS, CDR2 YFSETQ, per germline. Between the trimmed V and J ends, which lost 5 bases and 4 bases, there was a span of 12 bases. The CDR3 sequence is 13 residues long. This CDR3 reads CASRNRSFYGYTF. The CDR3 coding sequence is TGCGCCAGCAGAAACAGGAGCTTCTATGGCTACACCTTC.

This clonotype has only a few counts. CDR3 sequence reads: CASSSGTGALDKNIQYF. The CDR3, as DNA: TGTGCCAGCAGTTCCGGGACAGGGGCATTGGACAAAAACATTCAGTACTTC. This rearrangement joins TRBV12-3 or TRBV12-4 to TRBJ2-4; TRBD1 matches 10 bases. Trimming at V came to 4 bases and at J to 3 bases, leaving 9 bases not matched to a gene. The CDR3 runs 17 residues.

This clonotype has a handful of counts. The gene calls are TRBV30 and TRBJ2-7; possibly TRBD2 for D (6 bases). This CDR3 is 13 amino acids long. The germline gives CDR1 GTSNPN, CDR2 SVGIG (reference sequence). The V end lost 3 bases, the J end lost 2 bases, and 11 bases lay between the germline ends. The CDR3 protein is CAWRRGNPYEQYF. CDR3 in DNA: TGTGCCTGGAGGCGGGGCAATCCCTACGAGCAGTACTTC.

The chain links TRBV11-3 to TRBJ2-3; 12 nucleotides line up with TRBD2. Trimming at V came to 5 bases and at J to 2 bases, leaving 5 bases not matched to a gene. The CDR3 runs 16 residues. Germline V CDR1 and CDR2: SGHNT, YENEEA. CDR3 amino acids: CASSTGLAGLTDTQYF. CDR3 nucleotides: TGTGCCAGCAGCACCGGACTAGCGGGGCTCACAGATACGCAGTATTTT.

This chain connects TRBV7-8 to TRBJ1-5; D gene unclear. The V gene lost 5 bases and the J gene lost 0 bases, with 20 bases spanning the gap. The germline CDR1 and CDR2 sequences are SGHVS and FQNEAQ. This CDR3 has 18 residues. CDR3 residues: CASSREDQAAYSNQPQHF. The CDR3 region has the DNA TGTGCCAGCAGCCGAGAAGACCAGGCGGCCTATAGCAATCAGCCCCAGCATTTT.

The rearrangement uses TRBV20-1 and TRBJ2-7; the match to TRBD2 covers 14 bases. CDR1 and CDR2 (germline): DFQATT, SNEGSKA (reference sequence). This CDR3 region has 17 residues. J lost 3 bases, V lost 5 bases, and 12 bases had no gene match. CDR3 sequence (DNA): TGCAGTGCTGGAGGTGGGACTAGCGGGAGCGTCGTCTACGAGCAGTACTTC. Encoded protein: CSAGGGTSGSVVYEQYF.

This rearrangement joins TRBV20-1 to TRBJ2-5; tentative D call: TRBD1 (5 bases). Germline V CDR1 and CDR2: DFQATT, SNEGSKA (reference sequence). Deletions cut 6 bases from V and 0 bases from J, with 8 bases between. This CDR3 is built from 12 residues. The CDR3: CSAFRDQETQYF. CDR3 DNA sequence: TGCAGTGCATTCAGGGACCAAGAGACCCAGTACTTC.

V gene TRBV18 combines with J gene TRBJ2-3, with D uncertain. The germline gives CDR1 KGHSH, CDR2 LQKENI. The CDR3 runs 13 residues. V lost 0 bases and J 10 bases, leaving 11 bases between the germline ends. The CDR3 coding sequence is TGTGCCAGCTCACCACCGGAAGTTAACGCGCAGTATTTT. Translated, it gives CASSPPEVNAQYF.

This clonotype was detected a few times. This chain links TRBV6-2 or TRBV6-3 with TRBJ2-7; maybe TRBD2 (5 bases). CDR3 length: 13 amino acids. Germline CDR1 is MNHEY and CDR2 is SVGEGT. The V gene lost 8 bases and the J gene lost 4 bases, with 15 bases spanning the gap. The CDR3 sequence is CASLKVGGYEQYV. In DNA, the CDR3 is TGTGCCAGCCTGAAGGTCGGAGGATACGAGCAGTACGTC.

Only a few counts were recorded for this clonotype. J is TRBJ1-1 and V is TRBV5-1; D remains unclear. Germline V gene data show CDR1 as SGHRS and CDR2 as YFSETQ. V lost 4 bases, J lost 1 base, and 11 bases lay in between. The CDR3 spans 14 residues. This chain's CDR3 is CASSRGWGNTEAFF. The CDR3, as DNA: TGCGCCAGCAGCCGTGGTTGGGGGAACACTGAAGCTTTCTTT.

The chain combines TRBV3-1 with TRBJ2-1; D possibly matches TRBD1 or TRBD2 (5 bases each). Trimming pared 9 bases from V and 0 bases from J, leaving 9 bases between. The CDR3 covers 13 residues. CDR1 and CDR2 from the germline V gene are LGHDT and YNNKEL (reference sequence). CDR3 amino acids: CASKGSSYNEQFF. CDR3 nucleotides: TGTGCCAGTAAGGGGAGCTCCTACAATGAGCAGTTCTTC.

This clonotype was detected a few times. The J gene is TRBJ2-2, the V gene TRBV3-1; 9 bases fit TRBD2. The V gene end was trimmed by 5 bases and the J gene end by 4 bases; junction bases not matched to a gene: 5. CDR3 length: 15 residues. Germline V gives CDR1 LGHDT, CDR2 YNNKEL (reference sequence). CDR3 in amino acids: CASSAASGTTGELFF. CDR3 sequence (DNA): TGTGCCAGCAGCGCAGCTAGCGGGACCACCGGGGAGCTGTTTTTT.

The chain employs TRBV7-9 and TRBJ2-1, with 8 bases identical to TRBD2. CDR1 and CDR2 from the germline V gene are SEHNR and FQNEAQ (reference sequence). The CDR3 spans 16 residues. The V gene end was trimmed by 1 base and the J gene end by 5 bases; junction bases not matched to a gene: 7. The CDR3 here is CASSLVVGLVDNEQFF. The CDR3 coding sequence is TGTGCCAGCAGCTTAGTAGTGGGACTAGTAGACAATGAGCAGTTCTTC.

The chain joins TRBV20-1 to TRBJ2-3; 10 bases are a match to TRBD2. CDR1 and CDR2 from the germline V gene are DFQATT and SNEGSKA (reference sequence). The CDR3 length is 15 residues. The ends lost 4 bases at V and 6 bases at J; junction bases unmatched: 10. CDR3 sequence (DNA): TGCAGTGCTAAAAAAAGCGGGAGGGCCGCGGATACGCAGTATTTT. Protein: CSAKKSGRAADTQYF.

This sequence joins TRBV2 and TRBJ2-1; 10 nucleotides line up with TRBD2. This CDR3 is 15 amino acids long. Trimming took 4 bases from V and 3 from J; bases not matched to a gene: 3. CDR1 is SNHLY, CDR2 FYNNEI, per germline. CDR3 amino acids: CASSGGTSVYNEQFF. The CDR3 DNA is TGTGCCAGCAGTGGGGGGACTAGCGTCTACAATGAGCAGTTCTTC. Complete variable domain (other parts from reference TRBV2 and TRBJ2-1): EPEVTQTPSHQVTQMGQEVILRCVPISNHLYFYWYRQILGQKVEFLVSFYNNEISEKSEIFDDQFSVERPDGSNFTLKIRSTKLEDSAMYFCASSGGTSVYNEQFFGPGTRLTVL.

The chain links TRBV3-1 to TRBJ2-1; 11 bases are shared with TRBD2. V shed 10 bases and J 0 bases; nucleotides not matched to a gene: 5. The CDR3 is 15 residues long. CDR1 and CDR2 from the germline V gene are LGHDT and YNNKEL (reference sequence). CDR3 amino acids: CATRLAGTSYNEQFF. The CDR3 nucleotides read TGTGCCACCAGACTAGCGGGGACCTCCTACAATGAGCAGTTCTTC.

This clonotype was picked up a small number of times. The chain carries TRBV6-1 and TRBJ2-7; 8 nucleotides agree with TRBD1. V lost 6 bases to trimming and J lost 4 bases; unmatched junction nucleotides: 11. From germline, CDR1 is MNHNS and CDR2 SASEGT. CDR3 length: 15 amino acids. CDR3 sequence reads: CASSPRGRGRYEQYV. CDR3 nucleotide sequence: TGTGCCAGCAGCCCACGGGGCAGGGGGCGGTACGAGCAGTACGTC.

The chain joins TRBV25-1 to TRBJ1-5, with TRBD1 matching over 10 bases. V was pared by 3 bases and J by 5 bases, with 4 bases of the junction left unmatched. CDR1 is MGHDK and CDR2 is SYGVNS in the germline V gene. This CDR3 is built from 15 residues. The CDR3 protein is CASSDPGTGDQPQHF. In nucleotides, the CDR3 is TGTGCCAGCAGTGACCCCGGGACAGGGGATCAGCCCCAGCATTTT.